This T cell receptor beta chain originates from a study of T cells in localized non-small cell lung cancer. Per germline, CDR1 MNHNY and CDR2 SVGAGI (reference sequence). The CDR3 sequence is 13 residues long. With 5 bases removed from V and 3 bases from J, the gap between germline ends came to 11 bases. Profiling relied on immunoSEQ multiplex PCR, and the TCRdb table lists in-frame clones only, not all of them. The data hold tens of thousands of clones, with almost 85% observed a single time. The sample in question was peripheral blood, obtained before any cancer treatment. V is TRBV6-6 and J is TRBJ2-7, with D perhaps TRBD1 or TRBD2 (5 bases each). The sequence came from a male donor aged 60 or older with stage III squamous cell lung carcinoma. CDR3 residues: CASSAGTDYEQYF. The CDR3 coding sequence is TGTGCCAGCAGTGCTGGGACCGACTACGAGCAGTACTTC.